This T cell receptor beta chain is from a study of blood T cell repertoires in COVID-19. Across the study: T cells, B-cell-depleted T cells, or PBMCs supplied cDNA or gDNA.

The repertoire was sequenced with immunoSEQ multiplex PCR; TCRdb's copy has only in-frame clones and lacks some. The data contain roughly 49,000 clones, 85% to 90% of them seen just once; the ten biggest clones take up about 27%. CDR1 and CDR2 (germline): SGDLS, YYNGEE. J was trimmed by 2 bases and V by 4 bases; bases with no gene match: 5. This CDR3 spans 17 amino acids. The TCR was taken from a human donor in a cohort sampled during active COVID-19. This chain uses TRBV9 with TRBJ2-1, with 14 bases identical to TRBD2. The source material was peripheral blood. For the CDR3, the DNA is TGTGCCAGCAGCCCGCCGGGACTAGCGGGGGCCTACAATGAGCAGTTCTTC. It translates to CASSPPGLAGAYNEQFF.